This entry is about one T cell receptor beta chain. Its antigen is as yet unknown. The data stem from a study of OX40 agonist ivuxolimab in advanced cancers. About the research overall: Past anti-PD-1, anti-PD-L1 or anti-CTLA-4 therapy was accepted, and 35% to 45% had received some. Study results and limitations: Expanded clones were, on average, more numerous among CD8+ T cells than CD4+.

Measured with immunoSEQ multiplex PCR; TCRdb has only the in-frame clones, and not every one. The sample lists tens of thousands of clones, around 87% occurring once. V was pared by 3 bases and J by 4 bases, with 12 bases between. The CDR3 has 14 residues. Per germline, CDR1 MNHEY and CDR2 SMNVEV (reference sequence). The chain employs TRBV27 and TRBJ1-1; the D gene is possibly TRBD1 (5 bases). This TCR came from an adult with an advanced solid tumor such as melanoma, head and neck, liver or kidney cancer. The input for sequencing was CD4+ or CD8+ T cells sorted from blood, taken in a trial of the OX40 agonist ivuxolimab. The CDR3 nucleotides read TGTGCCAGCAGTTTGTGGGGGGTGAGCACTGAAGCTTTCTTT. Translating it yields CASSLWGVSTEAFF.